This passage covers 25 T cell receptor beta chains from one sample sequenced in a study of blood T cell repertoires in COVID-19. Clones were sequenced by immunoSEQ multiplex PCR, and TCRdb holds only the in-frame ones, with some missing. The sample consists of just over 70,000 clones, about 73% of them appearing once. What was sequenced was peripheral blood. These receptors were taken from a woman in her 70s with acute or convalescent COVID-19.

V is TRBV29-1 and J is TRBJ2-5; D is uncertain. CDR3 length equals 14 residues. Per the germline V gene, CDR1 is SQVTM and CDR2 is ANQGSEA. The V gene lost 3 bases and the J gene lost 1 base, with 12 bases spanning the gap. In nucleotides, the CDR3 is TGCAGCGTTGATGGGCTGCACACCCAAGAGACCCAGTACTTC. It yields the protein CSVDGLHTQETQYF. The full variable domain, its missing parts supplied by reference TRBV29-1 and TRBJ2-5, is SAVISQKPSRDICQRGTSLTIQCQVDSQVTMMFWYRQQPGQSLTLIATANQGSEATYESGFVIDKFPISRPNLTFSTLTVSNMSPEDSSIYLCSVDGLHTQETQYFGPGTRLLVL.

The rearrangement joins TRBV29-1 to TRBJ2-7; 7 nucleotides match TRBD1. The length of the CDR3 is 14 residues. Germline CDR1 is SQVTM and CDR2 is ANQGSEA. J was trimmed by 0 bases and V by 5 bases; bases with no gene match: 7. As DNA, the CDR3 is TGCAGCGTTTGGGACAGCGCCAGCTCCTACGAGCAGTACTTC. It translates to CSVWDSASSYEQYF.

The chain is built from TRBV29-1 and TRBJ1-2, with 8 bases identical to TRBD1. The V gene end was trimmed by 2 bases and the J gene end by 7 bases; junction bases not matched to a gene: 6. The germline gives CDR1 SQVTM, CDR2 ANQGSEA. The CDR3 runs 13 residues. CDR3 sequence reads: CSVELQGEGGYTF. The CDR3 DNA reads TGCAGCGTTGAACTACAGGGGGAGGGTGGCTACACCTTC.

This clone was counted ten times or more. This chain joins TRBV15 and TRBJ2-3; tentative D call: TRBD1 (5 bases). Germline-derived CDR1 and CDR2 are LNHNV and YYDKDF (reference sequence). Trimming stripped 3 bases from V and 2 bases from J, with 12 bases between. The CDR3 loop spans 15 amino acids. The CDR3 loop reads CATSSPRTSTDTQYF. Here the CDR3 DNA reads TGTGCCACCAGCAGCCCCCGGACATCCACAGATACGCAGTATTTT. Supplemented by reference TRBV15 and TRBJ2-3, the full variable domain reads DAMVIQNPRYQVTQFGKPVTLSCSQTLNHNVMYWYQQKSSQAPKLLFHYYDKDFNNEADTPDNFQSRRPNTSFCFLDIRSPGLGDTAMYLCATSSPRTSTDTQYFGPGTRLTVL.

The chain carries TRBV4-1 and TRBJ2-6; the D gene is possibly TRBD1 (5 bases). Looked up from germline, CDR1 is MGHRA and CDR2 is YSYEKL. Trimming removed 1 base from V and 3 bases from J, with 13 bases in between. This CDR3 is built from 17 residues. CDR3 amino acids: CASSQARRGLGANVLTF. CDR3 bases: TGCGCCAGCAGCCAAGCCCGAAGGGGCCTTGGGGCCAACGTCCTGACTTTC.

This sequence joins TRBV7-7 and TRBJ2-2, with D unresolved. V dropped 1 base and J dropped 8 bases, with 11 bases sitting between them. CDR1 is SSHAT and CDR2 is FNYEAQ in the germline V gene (reference sequence). The length of the CDR3 is 14 residues. In DNA, the CDR3 is TGTGCCAGCAGCTTAGGGCTACTAAAAGGGGAGCTGTTTTTT. This gives the protein CASSLGLLKGELFF.

The J gene is TRBJ1-2, the V gene TRBV19; the D gene is possibly TRBD1 (6 bases). Trimming pared 6 bases from V and 4 bases from J, leaving 18 bases between. Germline V gene data show CDR1 as LNHDA and CDR2 as SQIVND (reference sequence). The CDR3 runs 15 residues. The CDR3 DNA reads as TGTGCCAGTAGGCTCGATCGGGGGGCTAGCTATGGCTACACCTTC. Its protein is CASRLDRGASYGYTF.

The rearrangement uses TRBV5-1 and TRBJ1-1, with a possible D match to TRBD1 (5 bases). Trimming removed 4 bases from V and 6 bases from J, with 19 bases in between. Germline CDR1 and CDR2: SGHRS and YFSETQ. The CDR3 is made up of 15 amino acids. Here the CDR3 reads CASSPLGGEAAEAFF. DNA for the CDR3: TGCGCCAGCAGCCCCCTCGGAGGGGAGGCAGCTGAAGCTTTCTTT.

This rearrangement joins TRBV6-6 to TRBJ1-4; 8 bases align to TRBD1. The germline V gene has CDR1 MNHNY and CDR2 SVGAGI (reference sequence). The CDR3 is 18 amino acids. J lost 0 bases, V lost 5 bases, and 11 bases had no gene match. DNA of the CDR3: TGTGCCAGCAGTCAACAGACAGGGGCCCGTACAACTAATGAAAAACTGTTTTTT. Translation gives CASSQQTGARTTNEKLFF.

This sequence joins TRBV20-1 and TRBJ2-1, with D unclear. V was shortened by 3 bases and J by 0 bases, with 9 bases between the two germline ends. The CDR3 is made up of 14 amino acids. Germline CDR1 DFQATT, CDR2 SNEGSKA (reference sequence). The CDR3 nucleotides are TGCAGTGCTAGTACCTTGAGCTCCTACAATGAGCAGTTCTTC. Protein: CSASTLSSYNEQFF.

The chain recombines TRBV4-3 with TRBJ2-1; the D gene is possibly TRBD1 (6 bases). Trimming removed 4 bases from V and 13 bases from J, with 17 bases in between. Germline V gives CDR1 LGHNA, CDR2 YSLEER. There are 13 residues in the CDR3. DNA for the CDR3: TGCGCCAGCAGCCCCGCCCAGGGGACGGTTCAGTTCTTC. Its translation is CASSPAQGTVQFF.

The chain carries TRBV6-5 and TRBJ1-2; TRBD1 matches 7 bases. The CDR3 spans 14 residues. Germline V CDR1 and CDR2: MNHEY, SVGAGI. After removal of 4 bases from V and 2 bases from J, the junction contained 4 bases not matched to a gene. The CDR3, as DNA: TGTGCCAGCAGTTCCCAGACAGGGAACTATGGCTACACCTTC. It codes for CASSSQTGNYGYTF.

The rearrangement links TRBV2 to TRBJ1-5; the D gene is possibly TRBD1 (5 bases). V was shortened by 5 bases and J by 4 bases, with 12 bases between the two germline ends. Germline CDR1 is SNHLY and CDR2 is FYNNEI. CDR3 size: 14 residues. This chain's CDR3 is CASSPQGRNQPQHF. CDR3 sequence (DNA): TGTGCCAGCAGTCCCCAGGGTAGGAATCAGCCCCAGCATTTT.

The chain joins TRBV10-3 to TRBJ2-7; 11 nucleotides align to TRBD1. Germline CDR1 ENHRY, CDR2 SYGVKD. V dropped 7 bases and J dropped 3; count of bases not matched to a gene: 2. The CDR3 extends over 13 amino acids. The CDR3 bases are TGTGCCATCATGGGGACAGGGGGCTACGAGCAGTACTTC. Protein: CAIMGTGGYEQYF.

In its sample, this clone was seen a few times. Other nucleotide sequences in the sample specify the same CDR3. The rearrangement joins TRBV30 to TRBJ1-3, with 7 bases fitting TRBD1. The V gene's germline CDR1 is GTSNPN and CDR2 SVGIG (reference sequence). The length of the CDR3 is 15 residues. After removal of 3 bases from V and 0 bases from J, the junction contained 5 bases not matched to a gene. This chain's CDR3 is CAWSRDSGSGNTIYF. CDR3 sequence (DNA): TGTGCCTGGAGCCGGGACAGCGGCTCTGGAAACACCATATATTTT.

This chain joins TRBV12-3 or TRBV12-4 and TRBJ1-2; possible D gene TRBD1, 5 bases. V lost 6 bases and J 8 bases, leaving 16 bases between the germline ends. The CDR3 length is 13 residues. CDR3 nucleotide sequence: TGTGCCAGCAGCCAGGACATCTGGTCGGGCTACACCTTC. Translated: CASSQDIWSGYTF.

V gene TRBV25-1 combines with J gene TRBJ1-1; the match to TRBD1 covers 9 bases. From germline, CDR1 is MGHDK and CDR2 SYGVNS. The CDR3 sequence is 14 residues long. The V gene end was trimmed by 2 bases and the J gene end by 9 bases; junction bases not matched to a gene: 7. This CDR3 reads CASSEIRQGGKAFF. In DNA form, the CDR3 reads TGTGCCAGCAGTGAAATTAGACAGGGGGGGAAAGCTTTCTTT.

V usage is TRBV2 and J usage is TRBJ2-2, with TRBD1 identical over 9 bases. CDR3 length equals 16 residues. Trimming took 5 bases from V and 6 from J; bases not matched to a gene: 10. Germline V gene data show CDR1 as SNHLY and CDR2 as FYNNEI. The CDR3 reads CASSIEQGAKSGELFF. CDR3 sequence (DNA): TGTGCCAGCAGTATCGAACAGGGGGCTAAATCCGGGGAGCTGTTTTTT.

The chain joins TRBV1 to TRBJ2-5; the table's D call, TRBD2, was not checked against the DNA. TRBV1 corresponds to a pseudogene. CDR3 length: 18 amino acids. The CDR3, as DNA: TGCACCAGCAGCCAGGCACTTAGCGGGCTTAAAGCCCAAGAGACCCAGTACTTC. It is translated as CTSSQALSGLKAQETQYF.

This clone was recorded only once. This chain links TRBV6-5 with TRBJ1-1; 8 bases map to TRBD1. CDR1 is MNHEY, CDR2 SVGAGI, per germline. The CDR3 extends over 13 amino acids. V was pared by 8 bases and J by 1 base, with 3 bases of the junction left unmatched. In nucleotides, the CDR3 is TGTGCCAGCCTCGGGACAGGGAACACTGAAGCTTTCTTT. Translation gives CASLGTGNTEAFF.

V usage is TRBV7-2 and J usage is TRBJ2-7; 7 positions agree with TRBD1. Looked up from germline, CDR1 is SGHTA and CDR2 is FQGNSA. Trimming at V came to 1 base and at J to 2 bases, leaving 2 bases not matched to a gene. This CDR3 contains 14 residues. In DNA, the CDR3 is TGTGCCAGCAGCTTAGTAGGGACAGCCTACGAGCAGTACTTC. Translation: CASSLVGTAYEQYF.

The chain has TRBV7-9 and TRBJ2-1, with D hard to call. In germline, CDR1 is SEHNR, CDR2 FQNEAQ (reference sequence). This CDR3 has 15 amino acids. V lost 5 bases and J lost 0, with 11 bases in between. This CDR3 reads CASSLPLSSYNEQFF. The DNA for the CDR3 is TGTGCCAGCAGCCTACCACTTAGCTCCTACAATGAGCAGTTCTTC.

V usage is TRBV15 and J usage is TRBJ1-2; D gene ambiguous. Per germline, CDR1 LNHNV and CDR2 YYDKDF (reference sequence). The CDR3 covers 14 residues. Trimming took 2 bases from V and 4 from J, leaving 11 bases between them. Here the CDR3 DNA reads TGTGCCACCAGCAGAAACGGGATGCTCTATGGCTACACCTTC. Translating gives CATSRNGMLYGYTF.

V gene TRBV11-2 combines with J gene TRBJ1-6; no clear D gene. Trimming took 3 bases from V and 6 from J, leaving 9 bases between them. The CDR3 spans 14 residues. CDR1 and CDR2 (germline): SGHAT, FQNNGV. CDR3 bases: TGTGCCAGCAGCTTCGAGGGAACTAATTCACCCCTCCACTTT. As protein: CASSFEGTNSPLHF.

The chain has TRBV5-5 and TRBJ1-6, with 9 bases that match TRBD1. The CDR3 extends over 15 amino acids. Trimming removed 5 bases from V and 8 bases from J; junction bases left unmatched: 8. Per germline, CDR1 SGHKS and CDR2 YYEKEE (reference sequence). DNA of the CDR3: TGTGCCAGCAGTTTTCCGGGACAGGGAGATTCACCCCTCCACTTT. Its protein product is CASSFPGQGDSPLHF.